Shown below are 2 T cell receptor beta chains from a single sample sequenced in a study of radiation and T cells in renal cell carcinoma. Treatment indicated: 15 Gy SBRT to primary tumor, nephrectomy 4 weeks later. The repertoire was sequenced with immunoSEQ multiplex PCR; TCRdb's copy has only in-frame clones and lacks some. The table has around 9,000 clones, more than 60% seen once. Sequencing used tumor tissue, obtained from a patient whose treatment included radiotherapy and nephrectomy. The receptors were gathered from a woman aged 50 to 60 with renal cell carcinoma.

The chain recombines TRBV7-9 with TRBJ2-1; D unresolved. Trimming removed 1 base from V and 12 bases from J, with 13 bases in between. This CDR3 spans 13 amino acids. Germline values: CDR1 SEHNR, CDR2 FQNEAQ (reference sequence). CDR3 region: CASSLDGSYWQFF. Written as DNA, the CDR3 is TGTGCCAGCAGCTTAGATGGCTCTTATTGGCAGTTCTTC.

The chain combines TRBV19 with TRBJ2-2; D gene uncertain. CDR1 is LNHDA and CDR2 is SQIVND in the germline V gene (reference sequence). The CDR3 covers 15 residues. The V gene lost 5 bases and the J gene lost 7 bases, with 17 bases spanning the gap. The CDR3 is CASSSPRTSDGELFF. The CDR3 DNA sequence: TGTGCCAGTAGTTCCCCACGCACATCGGACGGGGAGCTGTTTTTT.